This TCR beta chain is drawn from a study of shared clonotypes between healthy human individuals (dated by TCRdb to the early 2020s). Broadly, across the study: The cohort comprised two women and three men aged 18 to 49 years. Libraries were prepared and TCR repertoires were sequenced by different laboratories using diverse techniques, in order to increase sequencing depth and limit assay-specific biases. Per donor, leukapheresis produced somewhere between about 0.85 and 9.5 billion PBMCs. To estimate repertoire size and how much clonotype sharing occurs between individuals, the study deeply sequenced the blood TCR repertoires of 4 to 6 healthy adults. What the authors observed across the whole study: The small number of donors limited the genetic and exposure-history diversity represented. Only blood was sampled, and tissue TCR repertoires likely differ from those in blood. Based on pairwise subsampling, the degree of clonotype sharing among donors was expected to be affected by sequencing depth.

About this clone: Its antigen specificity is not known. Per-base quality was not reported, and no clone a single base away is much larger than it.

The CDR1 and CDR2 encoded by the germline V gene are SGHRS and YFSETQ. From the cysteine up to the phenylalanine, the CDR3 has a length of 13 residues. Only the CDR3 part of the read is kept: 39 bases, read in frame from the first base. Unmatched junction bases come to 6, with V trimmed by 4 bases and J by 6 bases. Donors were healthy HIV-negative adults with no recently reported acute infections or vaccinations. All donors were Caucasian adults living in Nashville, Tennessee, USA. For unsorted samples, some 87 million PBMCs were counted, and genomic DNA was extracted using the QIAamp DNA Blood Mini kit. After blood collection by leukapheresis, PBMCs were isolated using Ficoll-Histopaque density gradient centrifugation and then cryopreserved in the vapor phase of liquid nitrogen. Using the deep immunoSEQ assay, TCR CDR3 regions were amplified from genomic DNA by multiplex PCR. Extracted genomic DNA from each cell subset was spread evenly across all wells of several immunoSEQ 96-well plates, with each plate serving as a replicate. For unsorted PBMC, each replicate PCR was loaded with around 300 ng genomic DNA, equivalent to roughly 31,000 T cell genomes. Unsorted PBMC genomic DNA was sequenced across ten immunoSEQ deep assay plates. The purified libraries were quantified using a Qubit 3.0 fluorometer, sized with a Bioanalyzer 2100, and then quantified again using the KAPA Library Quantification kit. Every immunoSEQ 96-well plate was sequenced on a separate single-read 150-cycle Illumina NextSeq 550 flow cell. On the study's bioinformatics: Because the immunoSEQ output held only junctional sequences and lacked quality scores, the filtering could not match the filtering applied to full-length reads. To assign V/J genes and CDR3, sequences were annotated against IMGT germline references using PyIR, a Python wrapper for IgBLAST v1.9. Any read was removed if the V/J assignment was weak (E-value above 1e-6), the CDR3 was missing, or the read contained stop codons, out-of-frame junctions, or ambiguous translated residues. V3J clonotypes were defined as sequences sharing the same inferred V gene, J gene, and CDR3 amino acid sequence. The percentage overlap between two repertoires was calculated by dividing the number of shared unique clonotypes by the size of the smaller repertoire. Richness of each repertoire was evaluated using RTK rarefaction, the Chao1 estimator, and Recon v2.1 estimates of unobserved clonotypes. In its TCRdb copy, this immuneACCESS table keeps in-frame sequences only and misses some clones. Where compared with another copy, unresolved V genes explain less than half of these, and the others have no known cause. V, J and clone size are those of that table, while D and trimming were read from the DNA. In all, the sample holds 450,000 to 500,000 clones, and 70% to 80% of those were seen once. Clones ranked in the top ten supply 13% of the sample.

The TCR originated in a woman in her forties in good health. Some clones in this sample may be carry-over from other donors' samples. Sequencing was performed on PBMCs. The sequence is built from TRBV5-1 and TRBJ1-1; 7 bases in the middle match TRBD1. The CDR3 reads CASSRDRAAEAFF. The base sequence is TGCGCCAGCAGCCGAGACAGGGCGGCTGAAGCTTTCTTT.